What follows are 22 T cell receptor beta chains derived from one specimen sequenced in a study of Graves' ophthalmopathy and Graves' hyperthyroidism. Amplification of TCR beta CDR3 regions used RNA transcripts. Following a first-round RT-PCR that used HTBI primers, a second-round multiplex PCR was carried out. TCRdb processed the multiplex PCR reads anew with MiXCR; each CDR3 protein has one entry. The data hold 620,000 or so distinct CDR3 sequences, with about a fifth observed a single time. The sample was peripheral blood. Receptors were obtained from a woman aged 18-29 years with stable Graves' hyperthyroidism. Some clones in this sample may be carry-over from other donors' samples.

This clonotype occurred many times. This chain links TRBV6-5 with TRBJ2-7; no definite D call. From germline, CDR1 is MNHEY and CDR2 SVGAGI. Trimming removed 8 bases at V and 2 bases at J, with 10 bases between. This CDR3 contains 12 residues. Here the CDR3 reads CASCPSTYEQYF. CDR3 nucleotides: TGTGCCAGCTGCCCCTCGACCTACGAGCAGTACTTC.

V gene TRBV20-1 combines with J gene TRBJ2-7, with D maybe TRBD2 (6 bases). The CDR3 extends over 13 amino acids. Trimming shortened V by 2 bases and J by 9 bases, and 17 bases separated the two germline ends. Germline assignment: CDR1 DFQATT and CDR2 SNEGSKA (reference sequence). The CDR3, as DNA: TGCAGTGCTAGACGCGGGACGGTGGTTTGGCAGTACTTC. This sequence encodes CSARRGTVVWQYF.

Notes on this clonotype: This could be a read error, since a much larger clone is one nucleotide away. No DNA is shown, since the ends of the CDR3 on it are uncertain; the CDR3 is the one TCRdb lists. The J gene is TRBJ1-3, the V gene TRBV27. The CDR3 is 14 amino acids in total, end residues counted. Germline V gene sequence: CDR1 MNHEY, CDR2 SMNVEV (reference sequence). CDR3 in amino acids: CASSSSYSVNTIYF.

The sample holds many counts of this clonotype. The gene calls are TRBV27 and TRBJ1-6; 9 positions match TRBD1. The J segment lost 9 bases and the V segment lost 9 bases, leaving 6 bases of the junction unmatched. This CDR3 is 13 amino acids long. Germline lookup yields CDR1 MNHEY and CDR2 SMNVEV (reference sequence). This CDR3 is CASTRDRVSPLHF. CDR3 nucleotides: TGTGCCAGTACCCGGGACAGGGTTTCACCCCTCCACTTT.

This clonotype was found many times. The CDR3 DNA reads as TGTGCCAGCAGCTTGGGCATGACCAACACTGAAGCTTTCTTT. Translating gives CASSLGMTNTEAFF. The rearrangement links TRBV7-8 to TRBJ1-1; the D is unclear. Germline V gives CDR1 SGHVS, CDR2 FQNEAQ. The CDR3 sequence is 14 residues long. The V end was cut by 3 bases, the J end by 2 bases, with 10 bases between. Filled out from reference TRBV7-8 and TRBJ1-1, the complete variable domain reads GAGVSQSPRYKVAKRGQDVALRCDPISGHVSLFWYQQALGQGPEFLTYFQNEAQLDKSGLPSDRFFAERPEGSVSTLKIQRTQQEDSAVYLCASSLGMTNTEAFFGQGTRLTVV.

On this clonotype itself: One junction end does not reproduce the germline sequence, and a read error may be involved. The V call is TRBV24-1, the J call TRBJ2-2, with 10 nucleotides matching TRBD2. The germline V gene has CDR1 KGHDR and CDR2 SFDVKD. The length of the CDR3 is 17 residues. CDR3 amino acids: CATSDDGLAANTGEPFF. The DNA for the CDR3 is TGTGCCACCAGTGACGATGGACTAGCGGCGAACACCGGGGAGCCGTTTTTT.

This clonotype was seen many times. The chain combines TRBV28 with TRBJ2-4; D is possibly TRBD2 (5 bases). Trimming removed 3 bases from V and 0 bases from J, with 9 bases in between. Per the germline V gene, CDR1 is MDHEN and CDR2 is SYDVKM. This CDR3 contains 15 residues. The CDR3 DNA sequence: TGTGCCAGCAGTTTGGGAGTAGTAGCCAAAAACATTCAGTACTTC. Amino acids: CASSLGVVAKNIQYF.

V gene TRBV5-1 combines with J gene TRBJ1-1; TRBD1 matches 10 bases. Germline V gene data show CDR1 as SGHRS and CDR2 as YFSETQ. The V and J ends lost 4 bases and 4 bases, in that order; junction bases with no gene match: 1. This CDR3 comprises 13 residues. The CDR3 sequence is CASSRQGATEAFF. The CDR3 nucleotides are TGCGCCAGCAGCCGACAGGGGGCCACTGAAGCTTTCTTT. Using reference TRBV5-1 and TRBJ1-1 for the parts outside the CDR3, the full variable domain is KAGVTQTPRYLIKTRGQQVTLSCSPISGHRSVSWYQQTPGQGLQFLFEYFSETQRNKGNFPGRFSGRQFSNSRSEMNVSTLELGDSALYLCASSRQGATEAFFGQGTRLTVV.

This chain links TRBV6-1 with TRBJ2-7; 7 bases match TRBD1. This CDR3 region has 13 residues. V gave up 10 bases and J gave up 0 bases; unmatched junction bases: 6. Germline loops: CDR1 MNHNS, CDR2 SASEGT. CDR3 amino acids: CAILRDSSYEQYF. CDR3 in DNA: TGTGCCATCCTCCGGGACAGCTCCTACGAGCAGTACTTC.

The gene calls are TRBV12-3 or TRBV12-4 and TRBJ2-7, with a possible D match to TRBD2 (6 bases). The V end lost 1 base, the J end lost 6 bases, and 25 bases lay between the germline ends. CDR3 length: 18 residues. CDR3 region: CASSLERLQAGLPSEQYF. The CDR3 DNA follows: TGTGCCAGCAGTTTAGAGAGGCTACAGGCGGGGCTGCCCTCCGAGCAGTACTTC.

Many counts were recorded for this clonotype. V is TRBV29-1 and J is TRBJ2-6; D unclear. With 4 bases removed from V and 1 base from J, the gap between germline ends came to 2 bases. The germline CDR1 and CDR2 sequences are SQVTM and ANQGSEA. The CDR3 totals 12 residues. CDR3 region: CSVVSGANVLTF. Written as DNA, the CDR3 is TGCAGCGTTGTATCTGGGGCCAACGTCCTGACTTTC.

This clonotype was seen a handful of times. At one of its ends the junction is not consistent with the germline gene, which may arise from a read error. This sequence joins TRBV5-1 and TRBJ2-4, with D maybe TRBD1 (6 bases). The CDR3 has 15 amino acids. Germline lookup yields CDR1 SGHRS and CDR2 YFSETQ. The CDR3 region has the DNA TGCGCCAGCAGCTTGGGGTGGGACACGAAAAACATTAAGTACTTC. This encodes CASSLGWDTKNIKYF. Supplemented by reference TRBV5-1 and TRBJ2-4, the full variable domain reads KAGVTQTPRYLIKTRGQQVTLSCSPISGHRSVSWYQQTPGQGLQFLFEYFSETQRNKGNFPGRFSGRQFSNSRSEMNVSTLELGDSALYLCASSLGWDTKNIKYFGAGTRLSVL.

The genes are TRBV29-1 and TRBJ2-5; D may be TRBD1 (5 bases). V dropped 7 bases and J dropped 3 bases, with 18 bases sitting between them. The V gene's germline CDR1 is SQVTM and CDR2 ANQGSEA. The CDR3 spans 14 residues. The CDR3 bases are TGCAGCGGCCGGCGCAGGGCCACCGAAGAGACCCAGTACTTC. This translates into CSGRRRATEETQYF.

At least ten counts were recorded for this clonotype. The chain links TRBV12-3 or TRBV12-4 to TRBJ2-7; maybe TRBD2 (5 bases). The length of the CDR3 is 14 residues. Between the trimmed V and J ends, which lost 2 bases and 3 bases, there was a span of 11 bases. CDR3 protein: CASSLNGKFYEQYF. As DNA, the CDR3 is TGTGCCAGCAGTTTAAACGGGAAGTTCTACGAGCAGTACTTC.

For this clonotype: An end of the junction differs from the germline gene, which may be a read error. V is TRBV6-4 and J is TRBJ1-6; D ambiguous. Per the germline V gene, CDR1 is MRHNA and CDR2 is SNTAGT. The CDR3 spans 15 residues. As DNA, the CDR3 is TGTGCCAGCAGTTACTCATGGGGTAGGGATTCACCCCTCCACTTT. Translating gives CASSYSWGRDSPLHF.

The rearrangement links TRBV4-2 to TRBJ1-3; no definite D call. Germline lookup yields CDR1 LGHNA and CDR2 YNFKEQ. The CDR3 loop spans 17 amino acids. Deletions cut 6 bases from V and 3 bases from J, with 21 bases between. The DNA for the CDR3 is TGTGCCAGCAGACCGCTTGGGATTAGCGTAGGTGGAAACACCATATATTTT. Protein product: CASRPLGISVGGNTIYF.

V is TRBV5-1 and J is TRBJ1-1; the D gene is possibly TRBD1 (5 bases). Germline V lookup: CDR1 SGHRS, CDR2 YFSETQ. The CDR3 is made up of 15 amino acids. Trimming stripped 4 bases from V and 11 bases from J, with 24 bases between. For the CDR3, the DNA is TGCGCCAGCAGCGAGATTTATGGCCAGGGTGGTGTCGCTTTCTTT. Translating gives CASSEIYGQGGVAFF. The full variable domain, in which reference TRBV5-1 and TRBJ1-1 provide the parts outside the CDR3, is KAGVTQTPRYLIKTRGQQVTLSCSPISGHRSVSWYQQTPGQGLQFLFEYFSETQRNKGNFPGRFSGRQFSNSRSEMNVSTLELGDSALYLCASSEIYGQGGVAFFGQGTRLTVV.

The chain employs TRBV6-1 and TRBJ1-1; possible D gene TRBD1, 5 bases. Trimming stripped 6 bases from V and 11 bases from J, with 25 bases between. This CDR3 spans 15 amino acids. Germline CDR1 is MNHNS and CDR2 is SASEGT. CDR3 in amino acids: CASRSQSGRAGVAFF. In DNA form, the CDR3 reads TGTGCCAGCAGGTCTCAATCGGGGCGGGCGGGGGTCGCTTTCTTT.

This clonotype has a handful of counts. The chain uses TRBV27 and TRBJ2-7, with D possibly being TRBD1 (5 bases). CDR3 length equals 14 residues. Germline values: CDR1 MNHEY, CDR2 SMNVEV (reference sequence). Trimming took 6 bases from V and 2 from J, leaving 14 bases between them. CDR3: CASSDADRAYEQYF. In nucleotides, the CDR3 is TGTGCCAGCAGCGACGCAGACAGAGCCTACGAGCAGTACTTC.

The table lists this clonotype with many counts. The CDR3 DNA is TGTGCCAGCAGCGTAGATTCGGGAGGGCCTTACGAGCAGTACTTC. Encoded protein: CASSVDSGGPYEQYF. The chain combines TRBV9 with TRBJ2-7; 8 bases match TRBD2. The CDR3 contains 15 residues. The V gene end was trimmed by 0 bases and the J gene end by 4 bases; junction bases not matched to a gene: 6. Germline-derived CDR1 and CDR2 are SGDLS and YYNGEE.

There are a few counts of this clonotype. The rearrangement uses TRBV9 and TRBJ2-2; 10 nucleotides line up with TRBD2. Germline assignment: CDR1 SGDLS and CDR2 YYNGEE. V lost 3 bases to trimming and J lost 4 bases; unmatched junction nucleotides: 3. This CDR3 has 15 amino acids. For the CDR3, the DNA is TGTGCCAGCAGCGGGATAGCGGGGGGCACCGGGGAGCTGTTTTTT. Its translation is CASSGIAGGTGELFF.

This clonotype was detected many times. The chain recombines TRBV2 with TRBJ2-7; D call uncertain. Germline assignment: CDR1 SNHLY and CDR2 FYNNEI. The CDR3 spans 15 residues. V was cut by 3 bases and J by 3 bases, with 15 bases left in between. CDR3 residues: CASSDAVSPLYEQYF. CDR3 DNA sequence: TGTGCCAGCAGTGATGCGGTCTCACCTCTCTACGAGCAGTACTTC.